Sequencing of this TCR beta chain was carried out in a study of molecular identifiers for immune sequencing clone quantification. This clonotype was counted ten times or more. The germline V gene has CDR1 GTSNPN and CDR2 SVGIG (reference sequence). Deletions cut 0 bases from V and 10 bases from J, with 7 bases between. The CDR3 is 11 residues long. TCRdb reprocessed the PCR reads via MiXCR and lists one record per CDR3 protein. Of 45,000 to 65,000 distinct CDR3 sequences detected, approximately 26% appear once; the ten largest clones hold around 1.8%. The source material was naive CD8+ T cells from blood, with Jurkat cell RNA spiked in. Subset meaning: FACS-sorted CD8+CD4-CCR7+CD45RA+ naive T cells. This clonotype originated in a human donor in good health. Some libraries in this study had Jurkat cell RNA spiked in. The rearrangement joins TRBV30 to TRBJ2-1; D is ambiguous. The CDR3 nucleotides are TGTGCCTGGAGTGTCGAAGAGGAGCAGTTCTTC. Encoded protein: CAWSVEEEQFF.